The 15 T cell receptor beta chains below all came from one sample that was sequenced in a study of T cell changes during pregnancy in multiple sclerosis. The protocol was immunoSEQ multiplex PCR, while the TCRdb copy is restricted to in-frame clones and leaves out a portion. The sample contains 75,000 to 95,000 clones, roughly 93% of which appear only once. Here the sequenced sample was peripheral blood, taken in the second trimester of pregnancy. The receptors shown here come from a female donor with multiple sclerosis, enrolled in a pregnancy study.

The V gene is TRBV5-1, the J gene TRBJ1-1; possibly TRBD1 for D (6 bases). This CDR3 has 16 amino acids. Germline V gives CDR1 SGHRS, CDR2 YFSETQ. Trimming removed 4 bases from V and 0 bases from J, with 16 bases in between. CDR3 bases: TGCGCCAGCAGCCCGAGGACAGTTACCATGAACACTGAAGCTTTCTTT. Its translation: CASSPRTVTMNTEAFF.

This rearrangement joins TRBV19 to TRBJ2-7; TRBD2 is a possible D gene (7 bases). Germline V gene sequence: CDR1 LNHDA, CDR2 SQIVND (reference sequence). Trimming pared 6 bases from V and 1 base from J, leaving 16 bases between. The length of the CDR3 is 15 residues. This CDR3 reads CASSGGHSSSYEQYF. For the CDR3, the DNA is TGTGCCAGTAGCGGGGGGCACTCATCGTCCTACGAGCAGTACTTC.

V is TRBV10-3 and J is TRBJ1-1; weak D call: TRBD1 (5 bases). The germline CDR1 and CDR2 sequences are ENHRY and SYGVKD. Trimming left V 0 bases short and J 0 bases short, with 11 bases between. This CDR3 is built from 16 residues. This chain's CDR3 is CAISESGGHMNTEAFF. The CDR3 DNA is TGTGCCATCAGTGAGTCCGGGGGTCATATGAACACTGAAGCTTTCTTT.

The CDR3 nucleotides are TGTGCCAGCAGCTTAGAGTTTTTTAGTAGCTACGAGCAGTACTTC. As protein: CASSLEFFSSYEQYF. The chain is built from TRBV11-2 and TRBJ2-7; D is uncertain. The CDR3 consists of 15 residues. The V gene lost 0 bases and the J gene lost 3 bases, with 12 bases spanning the gap. Germline CDR1 is SGHAT and CDR2 is FQNNGV.

This clone was detected only once. The J gene is TRBJ2-1, the V gene TRBV15; D remains ambiguous. V was pared by 3 bases and J by 6 bases, with 6 bases between. Germline V gives CDR1 LNHNV, CDR2 YYDKDF (reference sequence). The CDR3 covers 12 residues. CDR3 region: CATSRVLNEQFF. CDR3 coding DNA: TGTGCCACCAGCAGGGTACTCAATGAGCAGTTCTTC.

The chain recombines TRBV7-9 with TRBJ1-6, with D uncertain. In germline, CDR1 is SEHNR, CDR2 FQNEAQ (reference sequence). Trimming pared 4 bases from V and 1 base from J, leaving 11 bases between. The CDR3 loop spans 16 amino acids. CDR3: CASSSSTGSYNSPLHF. The CDR3 bases are TGTGCCAGCAGCTCCTCAACCGGTTCCTATAATTCACCCCTCCACTTT. Using reference TRBV7-9 and TRBJ1-6 for the parts outside the CDR3, the full variable domain is DTGVSQNPRHKITKRGQNVTFRCDPISEHNRLYWYRQTLGQGPEFLTYFQNEAQLEKSRLLSDRFSAERPKGSFSTLEIQRTEQGDSAMYLCASSSSTGSYNSPLHFGNGTRLTVT.

The chain carries TRBV7-3 and TRBJ2-3, with a tentative D call TRBD2 (5 bases). Germline V lookup: CDR1 SGHTA, CDR2 FQGTGA. V was clipped by 1 base and J by 4 bases, with 6 bases between them. CDR3 length: 13 amino acids. The CDR3 is CASSLMGADTQYF. The CDR3 DNA is TGTGCCAGCAGCTTAATGGGAGCAGATACGCAGTATTTT.

The rearrangement joins TRBV25-1 to TRBJ2-2, with no clear D. The CDR3 is made up of 13 amino acids. V was clipped by 2 bases and J by 2 bases, with 3 bases between them. The V gene's germline CDR1 is MGHDK and CDR2 SYGVNS. This CDR3 reads CASSETNTGELFF. In nucleotides, the CDR3 is TGTGCCAGCAGTGAAACTAACACCGGGGAGCTGTTTTTT.

The V and J genes are TRBV4-1 and TRBJ1-1; D is unclear. Germline V gives CDR1 MGHRA, CDR2 YSYEKL. V was pared by 9 bases and J by 6 bases, with 14 bases between. CDR3 length: 12 residues. The CDR3: CASSGSGAEAFF. As DNA, the CDR3 is TGCGCCAGTTCCGGCAGCGGGGCTGAAGCTTTCTTT.

The V gene is TRBV7-9, the J gene TRBJ1-5; weak D call: TRBD1 (6 bases). The CDR3 extends over 15 amino acids. V lost 5 bases, J lost 0 bases, and 11 bases lay in between. Germline CDR1 is SEHNR and CDR2 is FQNEAQ (reference sequence). The CDR3 reads CASSPRQVSNQPQHF. The CDR3 nucleotides are TGTGCCAGCAGCCCCAGACAGGTTAGCAATCAGCCCCAGCATTTT.

This chain joins TRBV5-1 and TRBJ2-1, with 8 bases fitting TRBD2. The V gene end was trimmed by 0 bases and the J gene end by 4 bases; junction bases not matched to a gene: 6. The CDR3 consists of 16 residues. CDR1 is SGHRS and CDR2 is YFSETQ in the germline V gene. CDR3 amino acids: CASSLAASGWYNEQFF. The DNA of the CDR3 is TGCGCCAGCAGCTTGGCTGCTAGCGGGTGGTACAATGAGCAGTTCTTC.

The V gene is TRBV30, the J gene TRBJ2-1; 8 nucleotides line up with TRBD1. CDR1 is GTSNPN, CDR2 SVGIG, per germline (reference sequence). The CDR3 runs 15 residues. V trimming: 8 bases; J trimming: 0 bases; junction bases outside the gene matches: 9. CDR3 sequence (DNA): TGTGCCCTGACAGGGGAAGATAGCTCCTACAATGAGCAGTTCTTC. Its protein is CALTGEDSSYNEQFF.

V and J are TRBV4-1 and TRBJ1-5; possible D gene TRBD1, 6 bases. The CDR3 has 15 residues. V was pared by 4 bases and J by 3 bases, with 13 bases between. CDR1 and CDR2 from the germline V gene are MGHRA and YSYEKL. CDR3 nucleotide sequence: TGCGCCAGCAGCCTTCTCGGACAGCTCAATCAGCCCCAGCATTTT. This sequence encodes CASSLLGQLNQPQHF.

The V and J genes are TRBV5-1 and TRBJ1-5; 9 bases are a match to TRBD1. Trimming cost V 4 bases and J 6 bases; bases outside gene matches: 11. This CDR3 comprises 16 residues. CDR1 and CDR2 from the germline V gene are SGHRS and YFSETQ. The CDR3 coding sequence is TGCGCCAGCAGCCCAGAACCGGGACAGGGAGGTCAGCCCCAGCATTTT. This sequence encodes CASSPEPGQGGQPQHF.

CDR3 loop: CASSLPNRGITGELFF. CDR3 in DNA: TGTGCCAGCAGCTTGCCTAACAGGGGAATAACCGGGGAGCTGTTTTTT. The chain carries TRBV5-4 and TRBJ2-2; TRBD1 agrees at 7 bases. CDR1 and CDR2 from the germline V gene are SGHNT and YYREEE (reference sequence). The CDR3 has 16 amino acids. Germline trimming cut 1 base from V and 5 bases from J; bases unmatched to any gene: 8.